The 15 T cell receptor beta chains listed next were all sequenced from one sample in a study of shared clonotypes between healthy human individuals. Sequenced by immunoSEQ multiplex PCR; TCRdb stores in-frame clones only, minus some. The sample consists of about 980,000 clones, approximately 80% of them appearing once. Sequencing was performed on memory CD4+ T cells sorted from blood. Subset noted: CD45RA-negative fraction. The receptors were gathered from a man aged 18 to 30 in good health.

The CDR3 bases are TGCAGCGTTGAAGCCGGGACACATTTTTACGAGCAGTACTTC. Translation gives CSVEAGTHFYEQYF. The V and J genes are TRBV29-1 and TRBJ2-5; maybe TRBD1 (6 bases). The end of the DNA aligns better with TRBJ2-7, so the J call may be wrong. This CDR3 comprises 14 residues. Germline assignment: CDR1 SQVTM and CDR2 ANQGSEA.

V is TRBV7-2 and J is TRBJ2-5; 10 bases are shared with TRBD2. J lost 2 bases, V lost 1 base, and 7 bases had no gene match. This CDR3 has 17 residues. Germline CDR1 and CDR2: SGHTA and FQGNSA. CDR3 sequence: CASSLVPLLAGQETQYF. The DNA of the CDR3 is TGTGCCAGCAGCTTAGTCCCCTTACTAGCGGGGCAAGAGACCCAGTACTTC.

This chain connects TRBV6-5 to TRBJ2-7, with 12 bases identical to TRBD2. Trimming at V came to 4 bases and at J to 7 bases, leaving 8 bases not matched to a gene. The germline V gene has CDR1 MNHEY and CDR2 SVGAGI. This CDR3 has 15 residues. The CDR3 is CASSSLRTSGAEQYF. Written as DNA, the CDR3 is TGTGCCAGCAGTTCCCTAAGGACTAGCGGGGCAGAGCAGTACTTC.

In the case of this clone: This may be a read error: a much more frequent sequence differs by one nucleotide. The final CDR3 position lacks the conserved phenylalanine or tryptophan, pointing to a likely read error. The chain couples TRBV6-4 to TRBJ2-2, with D possibly matching TRBD2 (5 bases). The V and J ends lost 3 bases and 5 bases respectively, with 10 bases between them. Germline V CDR1 and CDR2: MRHNA, SNTAGT. This CDR3 has 14 residues. Here the CDR3 reads CASSEQRGTGELFS. CDR3 coding DNA: TGTGCCAGCAGTGAACAAAGAGGGACCGGGGAGCTGTTTTCT.

This chain joins TRBV2 and TRBJ1-3; no reliable D call. The CDR3 contains 16 residues. The V gene's germline CDR1 is SNHLY and CDR2 FYNNEI. Trimming cost V 3 bases and J 0 bases, with 12 bases left between them. Here the CDR3 DNA reads TGTGCCAGCAGTGAGCCGGGAACTTACTCTGGAAACACCATATATTTT. Protein product: CASSEPGTYSGNTIYF.

This rearrangement joins TRBV10-3 to TRBJ1-5, with TRBD1 matching 7 bases. This CDR3 has 12 residues. Losses at the gene ends were 11 bases for V and 6 bases for J; bases not matched to a gene: 7. CDR1 and CDR2 (germline): ENHRY, SYGVKD. CDR3 amino acids: CAHGPGGQPQHF. CDR3 in DNA: TGTGCCCACGGGCCAGGGGGTCAGCCCCAGCATTTT.

The rearrangement links TRBV18 to TRBJ2-7; D gene uncertain. CDR1 and CDR2 (germline): KGHSH, LQKENI. CDR3 size: 13 residues. V was pared by 3 bases and J by 4 bases, with 10 bases between. The CDR3 DNA is TGTGCCAGCTCACCCCAAGACAAATACGAGCAGTACTTC. Its protein is CASSPQDKYEQYF.

The V call is TRBV6-5, the J call TRBJ2-7; a weak D match, TRBD1 (5 bases). Per the germline V gene, CDR1 is MNHEY and CDR2 is SVGAGI. V lost 0 bases, J lost 3 bases, and 15 bases lay in between. The CDR3 contains 16 residues. CDR3 coding DNA: TGTGCCAGCAGTTACTCCCTGGTAAGGGGTGTCTACGAGCAGTACTTC. This translates into CASSYSLVRGVYEQYF.

There are a few counts of this clone. This chain links TRBV30 with TRBJ2-1, with 11 bases fitting TRBD2. J lost 9 bases, V lost 0 bases, and 7 bases had no gene match. The CDR3 is made up of 15 amino acids. CDR1 is GTSNPN and CDR2 is SVGIG in the germline V gene (reference sequence). CDR3 nucleotide sequence: TGTGCCTGGAGTGTATCTAGCGGGAGGAGGAGTGAGCAGTTCTTC. Translating gives CAWSVSSGRRSEQFF.

About this clone itself: This sample also contains other DNA sequences that code for the same CDR3. The chain carries TRBV28 and TRBJ2-5, with unresolved D. The CDR3 totals 12 residues. CDR1 MDHEN and CDR2 SYDVKM come from the germline V gene. Deletions cut 2 bases from V and 7 bases from J, with 8 bases between. CDR3 in DNA: TGTGCCAGCAGTTTAGGTCTTGGGACCCAGTACTTC. It encodes CASSLGLGTQYF.

As concerns this clone: This sequence is one base from a far larger clone and is likely a read error. The J gene is TRBJ1-5, the V gene TRBV28; no firm D call. The CDR3 is 14 amino acids. Germline values: CDR1 MDHEN, CDR2 SYDVKM. V lost 3 bases and J lost 0, with 6 bases in between. The CDR3 coding sequence is TGTGCCAGCAGTTTGCCACTTAGCAATCAGCCCCAGCATTTT. As protein: CASSLPLSNQPQHF.

The chain uses TRBV30 and TRBJ1-6; D remains unclear. This CDR3 contains 14 residues. Germline CDR1 is GTSNPN and CDR2 is SVGIG (reference sequence). V was clipped by 6 bases and J by 8 bases, with 17 bases between them. CDR3 nucleotide sequence: TGTGCCTGCAATCCGGTGTTAAAAGATTCACCCCTCCACTTT. Its protein is CACNPVLKDSPLHF.

The chain carries TRBV11-1 and TRBJ2-3; no reliable D call. The V gene lost 5 bases and the J gene lost 6 bases, with 15 bases spanning the gap. The CDR3 spans 14 residues. Germline V CDR1 and CDR2: SGHAT, FQDESV (reference sequence). The CDR3 sequence is CASSDIGLSDTQYF. CDR3 nucleotide sequence: TGTGCCAGCAGCGACATTGGCCTTTCCGATACGCAGTATTTT.

This clone was detected only a few times. The J gene is TRBJ1-5, the V gene TRBV5-6, with D unclear. In germline, CDR1 is SGHDT, CDR2 YYEEEE. CDR3 length: 14 amino acids. The V end lost 2 bases, the J end lost 5 bases, and 11 bases lay between the germline ends. The CDR3 spells CASSFRGVDQPQHF. DNA for the CDR3: TGTGCCAGCAGCTTTCGGGGAGTAGATCAGCCCCAGCATTTT.

The V gene is TRBV6-6, the J gene TRBJ1-1, with D perhaps matching TRBD1 (5 bases). This CDR3 contains 14 residues. The germline CDR1 and CDR2 sequences are MNHNY and SVGAGI (reference sequence). The ends were cut back, 6 bases at V and 1 base at J, with 12 bases in the middle. The chain's CDR3 is CASRQFQGNTEAFF. Written as DNA, the CDR3 is TGTGCCAGCAGGCAATTTCAGGGGAACACTGAAGCTTTCTTT.